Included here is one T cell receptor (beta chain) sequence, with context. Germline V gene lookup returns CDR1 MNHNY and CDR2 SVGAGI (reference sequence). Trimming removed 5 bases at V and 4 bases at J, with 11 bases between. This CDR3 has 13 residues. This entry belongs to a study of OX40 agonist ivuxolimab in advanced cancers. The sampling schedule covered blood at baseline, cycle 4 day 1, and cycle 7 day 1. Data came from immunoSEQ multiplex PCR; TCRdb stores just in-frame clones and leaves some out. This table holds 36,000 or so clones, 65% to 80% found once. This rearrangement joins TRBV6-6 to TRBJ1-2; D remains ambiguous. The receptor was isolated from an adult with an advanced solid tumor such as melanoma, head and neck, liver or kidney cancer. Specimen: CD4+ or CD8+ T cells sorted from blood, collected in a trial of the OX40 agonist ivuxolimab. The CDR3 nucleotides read TGTGCCAGCAGTAAGGATGGCCTCTATGGCTACACCTTC. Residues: CASSKDGLYGYTF.